This T cell receptor beta chain was retrieved from a study of blood T cell repertoires in COVID-19. Study details: COVID-19 samples, acute and convalescent, were from the United States, Italy and Spain. PBMCs, B-cell-depleted T cells, or T cells provided the cDNA or gDNA that made up the material.

Produced via immunoSEQ multiplex PCR; TCRdb's table is partial and in-frame only. The sample consists of under 200,000 clones, approximately 90% of them appearing once. This CDR3 has 15 amino acids. Trimming stripped 3 bases from V and 0 bases from J, with 6 bases between. Germline V lookup: CDR1 SGHAT, CDR2 FQNNGV. The chain couples TRBV11-2 to TRBJ2-6; D call uncertain. The origin of this receptor is a man aged 18 to 29 with acute or convalescent COVID-19. The sequencing sample was made of peripheral blood. Written as DNA, the CDR3 is TGTGCCAGCAGCTTGTCCTCCTCTGGGGCCAACGTCCTGACTTTC. Encoded protein: CASSLSSSGANVLTF.